Below are 2 T cell receptor beta chains sequenced from a single sample in a study of blood T cell repertoires in COVID-19. Profiled with immunoSEQ multiplex PCR; TCRdb holds only in-frame clones, not every one. In the table there are about 64,000 clones, 85% to 90% of which are singletons. Sequencing input: peripheral blood. These TCRs come from a man aged 45-60 years with active COVID-19.

This chain connects TRBV6-2 or TRBV6-3 to TRBJ2-5; 13 bases align to TRBD2. V gave up 4 bases and J gave up 1 base; unmatched junction bases: 12. The CDR3 spans 19 residues. Germline assignment: CDR1 MNHEY and CDR2 SVGEGT. This CDR3 reads CASSFLLAGGPDLQETQYF. For the CDR3, the DNA is TGTGCCAGCAGTTTTTTACTAGCGGGAGGGCCGGATCTCCAAGAGACCCAGTACTTC.

This rearrangement joins TRBV3-1 (or the pseudogene TRBV3-2) to TRBJ2-7; 7 bases are a match to TRBD2. Trimming at V came to 1 base and at J to 4 bases, leaving 7 bases not matched to a gene. The CDR3 runs to 15 residues. CDR1 and CDR2 from the germline V gene are LGHDT and YNNKEL (reference sequence). The CDR3 loop is CASSQGLLALYEQYF. CDR3 sequence (DNA): TGTGCCAGCAGCCAAGGGCTACTAGCGTTATACGAGCAGTACTTC.